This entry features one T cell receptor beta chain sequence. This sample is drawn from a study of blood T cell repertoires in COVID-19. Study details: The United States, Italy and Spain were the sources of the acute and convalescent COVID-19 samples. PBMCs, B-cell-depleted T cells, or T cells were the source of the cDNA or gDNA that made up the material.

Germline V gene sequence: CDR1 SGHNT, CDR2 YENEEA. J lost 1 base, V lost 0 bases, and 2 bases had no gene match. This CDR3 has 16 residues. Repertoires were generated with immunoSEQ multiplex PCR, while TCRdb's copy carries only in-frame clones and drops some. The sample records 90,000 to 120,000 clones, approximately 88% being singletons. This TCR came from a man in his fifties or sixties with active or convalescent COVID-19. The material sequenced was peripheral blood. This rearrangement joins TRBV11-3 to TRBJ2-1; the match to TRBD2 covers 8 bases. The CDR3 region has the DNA TGTGCCAGCAGCTTAGAAACGGGAGGGTCCTACAATGAGCAGTTCTTC. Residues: CASSLETGGSYNEQFF.